The clone carrying this TCR beta chain was counted only a few times. The antigen remains undetermined. RNA transcripts gave rise to amplified TCR beta CDR3 regions. RT-PCR in the first round (using the HTBI primer set) targeted the TCR CDR3. TCRdb reanalysed the multiplex PCR reads using MiXCR and keeps one entry per CDR3 protein. The table includes around 430,000 distinct CDR3 sequences, about 15% detected once. This CDR3 spans 16 amino acids. Germline V gene lookup returns CDR1 SGHKS and CDR2 YYEKEE (reference sequence). Unmatched junction bases numbered 9, after V lost 3 bases and J lost 5 bases. This specimen comes from a study of T cells in Graves' hyperthyroidism and ophthalmopathy. The study, taken as a whole, reports: Stable hyperthyroidism was told apart from ophthalmopathy by a model built on 13 V-J features. The blood repertoire included most of the expanded thyroid clonotypes above 0.001.

Researchers defined stable Graves' hyperthyroidism as no ophthalmopathy progression within 18 months. Material: blood. The clonotype was recovered from a woman aged 25 to 39 with Graves' hyperthyroidism. The chain uses TRBV5-5 and TRBJ2-5; 11 nucleotides align to TRBD2. The CDR3 sequence is CASSSLAGGGGETQYF. In nucleotides, the CDR3 is TGTGCCAGCAGCTCTCTAGCGGGAGGAGGCGGGGAGACCCAGTACTTC. The full variable domain, rest sourced from reference TRBV5-5 and TRBJ2-5, is DAGVTQSPTHLIKTRGQQVTLRCSPISGHKSVSWYQQVLGQGPQFIFQYYEKEERGRGNFPDRFSARQFPNYSSELNVNALLLGDSALYLCASSSLAGGGGETQYFGPGTRLLVL.